Below, one T cell receptor (beta chain) is given with its context. TCR beta sequencing covered blood CD8+ and CD4+ T cells. Those who served as multiple sclerosis controls were treatment-naive patients with stable or active relapsing-remitting disease. Negative isolation was used for CD8+ and CD4+ T cells and FACS enrichment for TEMRA cells. Random hexamers were used to reverse transcribe roughly 0.5 to 1 ug of RNA. TCRdb processed the immunoSEQ multiplex PCR reads anew with MiXCR; each CDR3 protein has one entry. The data show hundreds of thousands of distinct CDR3 sequences, around 89% seen once. This record belongs to a study of CD8 T cells in Susac syndrome. V was clipped by 4 bases and J by 3 bases, with 10 bases between them. The length of the CDR3 is 13 residues. Germline V lookup: CDR1 SGDLS, CDR2 YYNGEE.

The sequence derives from a human donor with multiple sclerosis. The chain has TRBV9 and TRBJ2-5, with D tentatively TRBD1 (6 bases). Sequencing was done on a sample of CD8+ T cells from PBMCs. In nucleotides, the CDR3 is TGTGCCAGCAGCACCCCAGGGGAAGAGACCCAGTACTTC. It translates to CASSTPGEETQYF.